The entry that follows covers one TCR beta chain sequence. The CDR3 runs 19 residues. The germline CDR1 and CDR2 sequences are SGHAT and FQDESV (reference sequence). TCRdb re-called the 5' RACE reads, yielding one record per CDR3 amino acid sequence without DNA. This listing includes 120,000 to 150,000 distinct CDR3 sequences. The source of the sample is a study of T cells expressing NK-cell markers. This sequence originates from a man aged 18 to 29 in good health. Material for sequencing was blood T cells: a sorted CD56 or NKG2C T cell subset, CD4+ or CD8+ T cells, or bulk PBMC T cells (not recorded which). This chain connects TRBV11-1 to TRBJ2-1; TCRdb's D gene call, TRBD2, goes unchecked for lack of DNA. The CDR3 reads CASSLVGLAIKSSYNEQFF.